This entry lists 15 T cell receptor beta chains sequenced from one sample in a study of T cells in women clearing cervical HPV infection listed by TCRdb under 2018. Receptor amplification or capture employed the immunoSEQ multiplex PCR assay. As stored in TCRdb, this immuneACCESS dataset retains in-frame rearrangements with V and J assigned. A fraction of the clones does not appear; measured against another copy, unresolved V genes explain less than half of the discrepancy, and the remainder lacks a known reason. The data table for this sample lists around 31,000 clones. Around 4% of the sample lies in the top ten. The sample taken for sequencing was blood buffy coat. Receptor source: a woman between 18 and 75 years old with a cervical HPV16 infection that either progressed to CIN3+ or cleared (not recorded which).

A remark on this clone: The CDR3 end lies 3 residues beyond the end of the read and is filled in from the germline J gene. This rearrangement joins TRBV10-3 to TRBJ2-7, with 8 bases matching TRBD2. Germline CDR1 and CDR2: ENHRY and SYGVKD. The V gene end was trimmed by 5 bases and the J gene end by 1 base; junction bases not matched to a gene: 4. The CDR3 totals 14 residues. Partial CDR3 DNA: TGTGCCATCAGTATACAGCGGGGGTCCTACGAG. This sequence encodes CAISIQRGSYE. The entire CDR3 protein reads CAISIQRGSYEQYF.

A note on this clone: A junction boundary mismatches the germline segment, possibly from a read error. The read finishes 3 residues shy of the CDR3 end, and the germline J gene is used to complete it. The chain uses TRBV4-2 and TRBJ2-5; 7 positions match TRBD1. Per germline, CDR1 LGHNA and CDR2 YNFKEQ. This CDR3 comprises 13 residues. CDR3 region: CASSPTGVETQYF. CDR3 DNA, as far as it was read: TGCGCCAGCAGCCCAACAGGGGTGGAGACC.

As regards this clone: The CDR3 end is not reached by the read, which stops 3 residues before it; the germline J gene fills it in. The V call is TRBV19, the J call TRBJ1-5; unclear D gene. Trimming removed 8 bases from V and 2 bases from J, with 7 bases in between. There are 12 residues in the CDR3. Per the germline V gene, CDR1 is LNHDA and CDR2 is SQIVND (reference sequence). The CDR3 bases that were read are TGTGCCAGTGGGCCGGGCAATCAGCCC. Protein product: CASGPGNQP. The full CDR3 sequence reads CASGPGNQPQHF.

As for this clone: Read data end 3 residues before the CDR3 end; the end is taken from the germline J gene. This chain uses TRBV7-2 with TRBJ2-1; D is perhaps TRBD2 (6 bases). Trimming removed 6 bases from V and 4 bases from J, with 16 bases in between. CDR1 and CDR2 from the germline V gene are SGHTA and FQGNSA. CDR3 length: 15 amino acids. The CDR3 bases that were read are TGTGCCAGCAGACCGAGGGGACTCCTTTACAATGAG. It specifies CASRPRGLLYNE. The complete CDR3 reads CASRPRGLLYNEQFF.

In regard to this clone: The read ends 3 residues before the CDR3 terminus; that terminus is restored from the germline J gene. The chain joins TRBV20-1 to TRBJ1-2, with 7 positions matching TRBD1. This CDR3 is built from 12 residues. With V trimmed by 5 bases and J by 0 bases, 0 bases remained unmatched. CDR1 is DFQATT, CDR2 SNEGSKA, per germline (reference sequence). CDR3 bases read: TGCAGTGCTGGGACAGCTAACTATGGC. Its protein product is CSAGTANYG. The full CDR3 protein is CSAGTANYGYTF.

The CDR3 DNA, read in part, is TGCGCCAGCAGCCCCCCCCGGGACAGCGGCTATGGC. Translating gives CASSPPRDSGYG. The entire CDR3 sequence reads CASSPPRDSGYGYTF. The chain joins TRBV5-1 to TRBJ1-2; 7 nucleotides match TRBD1. Read data end 3 residues before the CDR3 end; the end is taken from the germline J gene. The CDR3 extends over 15 amino acids. Germline CDR1 SGHRS, CDR2 YFSETQ. The trim removed 4 bases at V and 4 bases at J, leaving 10 bases unmatched.

In the case of this clone: The read falls 3 residues short of the CDR3 end, and the missing part is taken from the germline J gene. The rearrangement uses TRBV18 and TRBJ1-2; 9 bases fit TRBD1. Germline V CDR1 and CDR2: KGHSH, LQKENI. The V and J ends lost 0 bases and 4 bases, in that order; junction bases with no gene match: 6. The CDR3 spans 16 residues. The CDR3 is CASSPPGQGNRYGYTF. The CDR3 DNA, read in part, is TGTGCCAGCTCACCACCGGGACAGGGAAATCGCTATGGC.

Of note for this clone: Read data end 3 residues before the CDR3 end; the end is taken from the germline J gene. V gene TRBV7-2 combines with J gene TRBJ2-4; TRBD1 matches 9 bases. The germline gives CDR1 SGHTA, CDR2 FQGNSA. This CDR3 has 15 amino acids. CDR3 DNA (partial): TGTGCCAGCAGCCCCCTCAGCGGGACAGGGTATGGT. Translated: CASSPLSGTGYG. The complete CDR3 protein is CASSPLSGTGYGQYF.

Regarding this clone: The CDR3 is cut off 3 residues early in the read; its end comes from the germline J gene. The chain couples TRBV5-1 to TRBJ2-1; 9 bases are shared with TRBD2. V gave up 0 bases and J gave up 5 bases; unmatched junction bases: 3. This CDR3 has 15 residues. Germline CDR1 is SGHRS and CDR2 is YFSETQ. CDR3 DNA (partial): TGCGCCAGCAGCTTGGAGGGACTAGCCCACAATGAG. Translating it yields CASSLEGLAHNE. The entire CDR3 sequence reads CASSLEGLAHNEQFF.

Concerning this clone itself: Coverage ceases 3 residues before the CDR3 finishes, and the germline J gene fills in the end. The J gene is TRBJ1-1, the V gene TRBV5-1; a possible D gene is TRBD1 (6 bases). Germline V gives CDR1 SGHRS, CDR2 YFSETQ. CDR3 size: 15 residues. Partial CDR3 DNA: TGCGCCAGCAGCAGGGGGACGGTGCCAGGGGTGGAA. Protein product: CASSRGTVPGVE. The full-length CDR3 reads as CASSRGTVPGVEAFF.

In regard to this clone: Read data end 3 residues before the CDR3 end; the end is taken from the germline J gene. V and J are TRBV7-8 and TRBJ2-1; TRBD1 matches at 10 bases. V lost 5 bases to trimming and J lost 8 bases; unmatched junction nucleotides: 6. Germline CDR1 and CDR2: SGHVS and FQNEAQ. CDR3 length: 14 amino acids. The CDR3 protein is CASSLGQGRDEQFF. Partial CDR3 DNA: TGTGCCAGCAGCCTGGGACAGGGGCGAGATGAG. Drawing the rest from reference TRBV7-8 and TRBJ2-1, the complete variable domain is GAGVSQSPRYKVAKRGQDVALRCDPISGHVSLFWYQQALGQGPEFLTYFQNEAQLDKSGLPSDRFFAERPEGSVSTLKIQRTQQEDSAVYLCASSLGQGRDEQFFGPGTRLTVL.

Notes on this clone: Coverage ceases 3 residues before the CDR3 finishes, and the germline J gene fills in the end. The chain links TRBV5-1 to TRBJ1-2; no clear D gene. The germline V gene encodes CDR1 SGHRS and CDR2 YFSETQ. There are 15 residues in the CDR3. The sequenced CDR3 bases are TGCGCCAGCAGCGAAACGGACTTTCCCCCTTCGGGC. Translation gives CASSETDFPPSG. The complete CDR3 sequence is CASSETDFPPSGYTF.

On this clone: The read terminates 3 residues before the CDR3 end, so the remaining end is supplied by the germline J gene. The chain recombines TRBV10-2 with TRBJ1-4; 9 bases agree with TRBD1. This CDR3 is built from 16 residues. Germline CDR1 is WSHSY and CDR2 is SAAADI. V was clipped by 6 bases and J by 8 bases; unmatched bases: 13. The CDR3 loop is CASRPKGDRVTEKLFF. CDR3 DNA (partial): TGCGCCAGCAGACCAAAGGGGGACAGGGTAACCGAAAAA.

Notes on this clone: The observed sequence ends 3 residues before the CDR3 terminus, with the missing tail filled in from the germline J gene. V gene TRBV19 combines with J gene TRBJ2-4; weak D call: TRBD1 (5 bases). CDR1 is LNHDA, CDR2 SQIVND, per germline (reference sequence). The CDR3 length is 17 residues. V dropped 3 bases and J dropped 3 bases, with 18 bases sitting between them. The CDR3 loop is CASSIRGRQGDKNIQYF. CDR3 DNA, as far as it was read: TGTGCCAGTAGTATTAGGGGCCGCCAAGGGGACAAAAACATT.

About this clone itself: The missing CDR3 end, 3 residues past where the read stops, is filled in from the germline J gene. J is TRBJ1-5 and V is TRBV6-2 or TRBV6-3; the match to TRBD1 covers 7 bases. J was trimmed by 6 bases and V by 2 bases; bases with no gene match: 4. Germline lookup yields CDR1 MNHEY and CDR2 SVGEGT. The CDR3 is made up of 14 amino acids. CDR3 protein: CASSYPGGPQPQHF. Incomplete CDR3 DNA: TGTGCCAGCAGTTACCCAGGGGGTCCTCAGCCC.